This T cell receptor beta chain was recorded in a study of cytomegalovirus exposure and HLA in healthy donors. The ends lost 2 bases at V and 2 bases at J; junction bases unmatched: 7. CDR3 length: 19 residues. Looked up from germline, CDR1 is LGHNA and CDR2 is YNFKEQ. Amplification used 60 Vbeta primers and 13 Jbeta primers. Measured with immunoSEQ multiplex PCR; TCRdb has only the in-frame clones, and not every one. The sample shows some 110,000 clones, approximately 78% of them seen only once. This receptor was obtained from a young man in good health and CMV-seropositive. Sequencing was carried out using PBMCs. This chain connects TRBV4-2 to TRBJ2-3; 16 bases are shared with TRBD2. For the CDR3, the DNA is TGTGCCAGCAGCCAAACCCGCGGGACTAGCGGGGGGGCCACAGATACGCAGTATTTT. It specifies CASSQTRGTSGGATDTQYF.